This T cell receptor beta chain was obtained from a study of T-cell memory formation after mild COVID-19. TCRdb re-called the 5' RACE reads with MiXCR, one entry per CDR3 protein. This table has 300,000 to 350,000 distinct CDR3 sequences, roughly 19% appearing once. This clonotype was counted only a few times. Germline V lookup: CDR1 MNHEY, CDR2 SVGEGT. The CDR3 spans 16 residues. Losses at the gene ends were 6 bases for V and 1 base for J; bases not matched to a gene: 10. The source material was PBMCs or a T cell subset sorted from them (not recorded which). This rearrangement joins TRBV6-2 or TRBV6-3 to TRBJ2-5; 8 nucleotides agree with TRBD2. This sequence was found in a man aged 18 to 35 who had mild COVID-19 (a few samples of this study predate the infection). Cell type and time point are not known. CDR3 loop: CASSESPGGGQETQYF. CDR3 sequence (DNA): TGTGCCAGCAGCGAATCCCCCGGGGGGGGCCAAGAGACCCAGTACTTC.